Each of the 27 T cell receptor beta chains below was sequenced from the same sample in a study of control samples from healthy donors and cancer patients. Data came from immunoSEQ multiplex PCR; TCRdb stores just in-frame clones and leaves some out. The sample lists 45,000 to 55,000 clones; over 90% were seen once. The specimen sequenced was PBMCs. These TCRs come from a woman aged 45-60 years with head and neck cancer.

This clone was detected once. The junction shows a germline mismatch at one end, possibly a read error. The CDR3 DNA reads as TGCGCCAGCAGCCTGGGGACAGGGGGCTCTCTTGAACCTTTCTTT. This sequence encodes CASSLGTGGSLEPFF. The rearrangement joins TRBV5-1 to TRBJ1-1, with 12 bases identical to TRBD1. The CDR3 totals 15 residues. Per the germline V gene, CDR1 is SGHRS and CDR2 is YFSETQ.

The CDR3 DNA follows: TGTGCCAGCAGTCACTACAGGGGCGGAGGAGAAAAACTGTTTTTT. This translates into CASSHYRGGGEKLFF. The chain employs TRBV28 and TRBJ1-4; 7 bases agree with TRBD1. The CDR3 extends over 15 amino acids. Germline lookup yields CDR1 MDHEN and CDR2 SYDVKM. Unmatched junction bases numbered 11, after V lost 5 bases and J lost 8 bases. The whole variable domain, filled in from reference TRBV28 and TRBJ1-4, reads DVKVTQSSRYLVKRTGEKVFLECVQDMDHENMFWYRQDPGLGLRLIYFSYDVKMKEKGDIPEGYSVSREKKERFSLILESASTNQTSMYLCASSHYRGGGEKLFFGSGTQLSVL.

The chain employs TRBV21-1 and TRBJ2-7; TRBD2 is the table's D call, not checked against the DNA. TRBV21-1 represents a pseudogene. This CDR3 contains 15 residues. The CDR3: CASSKSGRVTHEQYF. In DNA, the CDR3 is TGTGCCAGCAGCAAATCAGGGAGGGTGACCCACGAGCAGTACTTC.

J is TRBJ2-2 and V is TRBV2, with D tentatively TRBD1 (6 bases). The CDR3 extends over 14 amino acids. Germline CDR1 reads SNHLY; CDR2 reads FYNNEI. V dropped 5 bases and J dropped 4 bases, with 11 bases sitting between them. Here the CDR3 DNA reads TGTGCCAGCAGTACCCCAGGGGCCACCGGGGAGCTGTTTTTT. Its protein product is CASSTPGATGELFF.

This clone was recorded once. The chain has TRBV28 and TRBJ2-3, with 9 bases fitting TRBD2. The CDR3 runs to 16 residues. Germline values: CDR1 MDHEN, CDR2 SYDVKM. With V trimmed by 8 bases and J by 3 bases, 12 bases remained unmatched. The CDR3 is CASGRAGGKGTDTQYF. The CDR3 DNA is TGTGCCAGCGGTAGAGCGGGGGGCAAAGGGACAGATACGCAGTATTTT.

The V gene is TRBV5-5, the J gene TRBJ1-1; maybe TRBD1 (5 bases). Trimming stripped 1 base from V and 0 bases from J, with 13 bases between. CDR3 length equals 16 residues. Germline V gene sequence: CDR1 SGHKS, CDR2 YYEKEE (reference sequence). CDR3 sequence (DNA): TGTGCCAGCAGCTTGAGGACACCTCTTTTGAACACTGAAGCTTTCTTT. This codes for CASSLRTPLLNTEAFF.

This clone has only one observation. The gene calls are TRBV7-3 and TRBJ2-2; TRBD1 agrees at 10 bases. V lost 2 bases and J lost 5; bases outside the gene matches: 2. The CDR3 is made up of 15 amino acids. Germline V CDR1 and CDR2: SGHTA, FQGTGA. The CDR3 DNA reads TGTGCCAGCAGCTTAGGACAGGGGGTAACCGGGGAGCTGTTTTTT. Translated: CASSLGQGVTGELFF. Full variable domain (missing parts from reference TRBV7-3 and TRBJ2-2): GAGVSQTPSNKVTEKGKYVELRCDPISGHTALYWYRQSLGQGPEFLIYFQGTGAADDSGLPNDRFFAVRPEGSVSTLKIQRTERGDSAVYLCASSLGQGVTGELFFGEGSRLTVL.

The V gene is TRBV29-1, the J gene TRBJ2-7; a possible D gene is TRBD2 (5 bases). Germline CDR1 and CDR2: SQVTM and ANQGSEA. The CDR3 contains 12 residues. V dropped 4 bases and J dropped 2 bases, with 9 bases sitting between them. The CDR3 region is CSVVNGAYEQYF. CDR3 nucleotide sequence: TGCAGCGTTGTGAACGGGGCCTACGAGCAGTACTTC.

The chain joins TRBV4-1 to TRBJ2-7; D tentatively fits TRBD1 or TRBD2 (5 bases each). Per the germline V gene, CDR1 is MGHRA and CDR2 is YSYEKL. Trimming left V 4 bases short and J 3 bases short, with 10 bases between. CDR3 length: 13 residues. The CDR3 DNA reads as TGCGCCAGCAGCCGTGGGACCAACTACGAGCAGTACTTC. Protein product: CASSRGTNYEQYF.

The chain links TRBV30 to TRBJ2-2; 8 bases align to TRBD1. This CDR3 has 16 residues. J gave up 1 base and V 0 bases, and 4 bases lay outside the gene matches. Germline-derived CDR1 and CDR2 are GTSNPN and SVGIG (reference sequence). CDR3: CAWSVSGQGNTGELFF. The CDR3 DNA reads as TGTGCCTGGAGTGTAAGCGGACAGGGGAACACCGGGGAGCTGTTTTTT.

This clone was recorded only once. As DNA, the CDR3 is TGTGCCAGCAGCTTGGGCCCCCTCCCGGGCGGAGAGACCCAGTACTTC. Its translation is CASSLGPLPGGETQYF. The chain joins TRBV7-9 to TRBJ2-5, with D uncertain. The CDR3 has 16 residues. CDR1 SEHNR and CDR2 FQNEAQ come from the germline V gene (reference sequence). Trimming pared 3 bases from V and 4 bases from J, leaving 18 bases between.

For this clone: Other DNA sequences in the same sample also yield this CDR3. The V and J genes are TRBV24-1 and TRBJ2-3; D call uncertain. There are 14 residues in the CDR3. Germline values: CDR1 KGHDR, CDR2 SFDVKD. The V end was cut by 2 bases, the J end by 3 bases, with 8 bases between. CDR3 sequence (DNA): TGTGCCACCAGTGATTCAAGAGGTACAGATACGCAGTATTTT. Translating gives CATSDSRGTDTQYF.

This clone has just a few counts. The chain uses TRBV7-9 and TRBJ2-2; D is perhaps TRBD1 or TRBD2 (6 bases each). Trimming cost V 5 bases and J 7 bases, with 20 bases left between them. Germline V lookup: CDR1 SEHNR, CDR2 FQNEAQ (reference sequence). This CDR3 spans 16 amino acids. The CDR3 sequence: CASSPVGGVSSGELFF. The DNA for the CDR3 is TGTGCCAGCAGCCCTGTGGGGGGCGTCTCAAGCGGGGAGCTGTTTTTT.

The chain links TRBV11-3 to TRBJ2-2, with TRBD1 identical over 8 bases. The CDR3 spans 16 residues. V was pared by 5 bases and J by 1 base, with 6 bases of the junction left unmatched. CDR1 is SGHNT, CDR2 YENEEA, per germline. The CDR3 reads CASSPSDRGNTGELFF. Here the CDR3 DNA reads TGTGCCAGCAGCCCCTCTGACAGGGGGAACACCGGGGAGCTGTTTTTT.

The chain couples TRBV10-3 to TRBJ1-6; weak D call: TRBD1 (5 bases). CDR3 length: 13 amino acids. Trimming cost V 5 bases and J 7 bases, with 9 bases left between them. Germline values: CDR1 ENHRY, CDR2 SYGVKD. CDR3: CAISSGTNSPLHF. For the CDR3, the DNA is TGTGCCATCAGTTCCGGGACCAATTCACCCCTCCACTTT.

This rearrangement joins TRBV18 to TRBJ2-5; TRBD1 matches at 10 bases. The length of the CDR3 is 15 residues. The germline V gene encodes CDR1 KGHSH and CDR2 LQKENI. Trimming removed 5 bases from V and 1 base from J; junction bases left unmatched: 4. CDR3 sequence reads: CASSGQGGTQETQYF. The CDR3 DNA sequence: TGTGCCAGCTCAGGACAGGGGGGAACCCAAGAGACCCAGTACTTC.

The rearrangement links TRBV2 to TRBJ1-2, with TRBD1 matching 9 bases. J lost 8 bases, V lost 2 bases, and 3 bases had no gene match. The CDR3 totals 13 residues. Germline V CDR1 and CDR2: SNHLY, FYNNEI. The CDR3 reads CASSERDRVGYTF. The CDR3 DNA reads as TGTGCCAGCAGTGAACGGGACAGGGTAGGCTACACCTTC.

This chain uses TRBV19 with TRBJ2-1; D unresolved. The CDR3 length is 15 residues. Deletions cut 6 bases from V and 0 bases from J, with 12 bases between. Looked up from germline, CDR1 is LNHDA and CDR2 is SQIVND (reference sequence). The CDR3 DNA is TGTGCCAGTAGACAAGCGCTCGCCTCCTACAATGAGCAGTTCTTC. It codes for CASRQALASYNEQFF.

This chain links TRBV5-4 with TRBJ1-4; D might be TRBD1 (5 bases). CDR3 size: 14 residues. CDR1 SGHNT and CDR2 YYREEE come from the germline V gene (reference sequence). V was trimmed by 0 bases and J by 5 bases, leaving 8 bases between them. CDR3 DNA: TGTGCCAGCAGCTTGGGGGGCCCCAATGAAAAACTGTTTTTT. It yields the protein CASSLGGPNEKLFF.

V is TRBV7-2 and J is TRBJ1-1; no clear D gene. Germline CDR1 SGHTA, CDR2 FQGNSA. Trimming pared 0 bases from V and 5 bases from J, leaving 13 bases between. The CDR3 is made up of 15 amino acids. The CDR3 loop is CASSLAGPPGTEAFF. The DNA of the CDR3 is TGTGCCAGCAGCTTAGCGGGTCCTCCGGGGACTGAAGCTTTCTTT.

The CDR3: CASSPTGKRDSPLHF. The DNA for the CDR3 is TGTGCCAGCAGCCCTACAGGGAAAAGAGATTCACCCCTCCACTTT. The chain is built from TRBV3-1 (or the pseudogene TRBV3-2) and TRBJ1-6; the D gene is possibly TRBD1 (6 bases). Germline values: CDR1 LGHDT, CDR2 YNNKEL (reference sequence). The CDR3 is made up of 15 amino acids. Trimming removed 4 bases at V and 8 bases at J, with 15 bases between.

This clone was detected a few times. This sample includes further DNA sequences coding for the same CDR3. In DNA form, the CDR3 reads TGTGCCAGCAGCTTGGTTCTAGCGGGCCAAGAGACCCAGTACTTC. Its translation is CASSLVLAGQETQYF. The chain has TRBV5-4 and TRBJ2-5; 8 nucleotides align to TRBD2. Per the germline V gene, CDR1 is SGHNT and CDR2 is YYREEE (reference sequence). Trimming cost V 0 bases and J 1 base; bases outside gene matches: 2. The CDR3 extends over 15 amino acids.

CDR3 amino acids: CASTGSTDTQYF. CDR3 DNA sequence: TGTGCCAGCACAGGAAGCACAGATACGCAGTATTTT. This sequence joins TRBV6-6 and TRBJ2-3; D gene uncertain. V lost 7 bases and J lost 0, with 5 bases in between. The CDR3 spans 12 residues. Per germline, CDR1 MNHNY and CDR2 SVGAGI (reference sequence).

The CDR3 sequence: CASSPNPSGNEQFF. The CDR3 coding sequence is TGTGCCAGCAGCCCCAATCCTAGTGGGAATGAGCAGTTCTTC. The chain uses TRBV13 and TRBJ2-1; unclear D gene. Germline-derived CDR1 and CDR2 are PRHDT and FYEKMQ (reference sequence). V lost 5 bases to trimming and J lost 7 bases, with 15 bases between them. This CDR3 is 14 amino acids long.

This chain uses TRBV19 with TRBJ1-5; TRBD1 might be the D (5 bases). Germline V CDR1 and CDR2: LNHDA, SQIVND (reference sequence). Between the trimmed V and J ends, which lost 1 base and 0 bases, there was a span of 16 bases. This CDR3 region has 18 residues. The CDR3 reads CASSIGKSTDLSNQPQHF. The CDR3 DNA is TGTGCCAGTAGTATAGGGAAATCGACAGACCTTAGCAATCAGCCCCAGCATTTT.

J is TRBJ2-5 and V is TRBV28; D possibly matches TRBD1 or TRBD2 (6 bases each). The CDR3 has 13 amino acids. V was pared by 7 bases and J by 5 bases, with 14 bases between. Germline loops: CDR1 MDHEN, CDR2 SYDVKM. In nucleotides, the CDR3 is TGTGCCAGCACCTTGGGGGGCGGGGAGACCCAGTACTTC. Encoded protein: CASTLGGGETQYF. Full variable domain (rest looked up from reference TRBV28 and TRBJ2-5): DVKVTQSSRYLVKRTGEKVFLECVQDMDHENMFWYRQDPGLGLRLIYFSYDVKMKEKGDIPEGYSVSREKKERFSLILESASTNQTSMYLCASTLGGGETQYFGPGTRLLVL.

The genes are TRBV6-5 and TRBJ2-7, with 12 nucleotides matching TRBD1. V was pared by 5 bases and J by 7 bases, with 6 bases of the junction left unmatched. This CDR3 is 14 amino acids long. CDR1 is MNHEY, CDR2 SVGAGI, per germline. The CDR3 region is CASSPGTGGDEQYF. The CDR3 nucleotides read TGTGCCAGCAGTCCCGGGACAGGGGGCGATGAGCAGTACTTC.